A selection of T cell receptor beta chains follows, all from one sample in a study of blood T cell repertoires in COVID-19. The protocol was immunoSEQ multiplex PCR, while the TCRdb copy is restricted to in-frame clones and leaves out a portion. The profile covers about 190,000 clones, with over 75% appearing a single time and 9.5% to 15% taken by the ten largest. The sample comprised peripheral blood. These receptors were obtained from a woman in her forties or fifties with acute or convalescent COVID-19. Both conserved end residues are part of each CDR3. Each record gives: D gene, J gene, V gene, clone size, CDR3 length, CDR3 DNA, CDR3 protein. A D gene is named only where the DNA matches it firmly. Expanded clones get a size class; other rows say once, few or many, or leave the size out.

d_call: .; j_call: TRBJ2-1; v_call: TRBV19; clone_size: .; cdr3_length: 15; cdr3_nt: TGTGCCAGTAGTCCGGACTATCCCTCCTACAATGAGCAGTTCTTC; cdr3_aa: CASSPDYPSYNEQFF
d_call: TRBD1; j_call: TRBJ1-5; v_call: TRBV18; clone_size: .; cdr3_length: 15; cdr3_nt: TGTGCCAGCTCGTCTTCAGGGGGGAATTGTCAGCCCCAGCATTTT; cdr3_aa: CASSSSGGNCQPQHF
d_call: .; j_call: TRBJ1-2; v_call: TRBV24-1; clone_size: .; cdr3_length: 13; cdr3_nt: TGTGCCACCAGTGTGGGGCTAAACTATGGCTACACCTTC; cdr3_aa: CATSVGLNYGYTF
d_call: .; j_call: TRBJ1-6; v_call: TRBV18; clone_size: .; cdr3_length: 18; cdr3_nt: TGTGCCAGCTCACCATTAAAGACGGGGGGATCGAATAATTCACCCCTCCACTTT; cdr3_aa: CASSPLKTGGSNNSPLHF
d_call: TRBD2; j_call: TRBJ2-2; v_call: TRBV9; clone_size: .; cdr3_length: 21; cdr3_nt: TGTGCCAGCAGCGTAGTTGGTCGCGGAAGCGGCGGGAGCCGAGGAACCGGGGAGCTGTTTTTT; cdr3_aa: CASSVVGRGSGGSRGTGELFF
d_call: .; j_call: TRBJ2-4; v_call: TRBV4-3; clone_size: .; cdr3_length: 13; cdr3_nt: TGCGCCAGCAGCCAGAACAGGGAAGACATTCAGTACTTC; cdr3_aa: CASSQNREDIQYF
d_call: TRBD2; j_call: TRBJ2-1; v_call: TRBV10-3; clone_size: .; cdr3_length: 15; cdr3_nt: TGTGCCACCCGGACTAGCGAGAGCTCCTACAATGAGCAGTTCTTC; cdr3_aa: CATRTSESSYNEQFF
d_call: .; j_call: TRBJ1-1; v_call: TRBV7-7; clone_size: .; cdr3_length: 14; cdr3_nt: TGTGCCAGCAGCCCTCCGGAGGTGAACACTGAAGCTTTCTTT; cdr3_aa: CASSPPEVNTEAFF
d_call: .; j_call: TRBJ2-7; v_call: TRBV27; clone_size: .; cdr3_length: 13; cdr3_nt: TGTGCCAGCAGTTTAAACAGGGTGGAAGAGCAGTACTTC; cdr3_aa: CASSLNRVEEQYF
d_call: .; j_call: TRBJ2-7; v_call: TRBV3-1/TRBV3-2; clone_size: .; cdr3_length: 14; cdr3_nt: TGTGCCAGCAGCCCGATCGGCGGTGCTCGCGAGCAGTACTTC; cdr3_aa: CASSPIGGAREQYF
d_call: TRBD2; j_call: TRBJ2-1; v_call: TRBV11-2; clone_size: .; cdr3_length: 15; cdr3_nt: TGTGCCAGCAGCTTAAGCGGGGGGGCGGGCAATGAGCAGTTCTTC; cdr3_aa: CASSLSGGAGNEQFF
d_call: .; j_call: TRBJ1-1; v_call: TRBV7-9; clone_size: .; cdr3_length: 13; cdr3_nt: TGTGCCAGTCTCGTGGGGGCCGGAGCTGAAGCTTTCTTT; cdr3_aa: CASLVGAGAEAFF
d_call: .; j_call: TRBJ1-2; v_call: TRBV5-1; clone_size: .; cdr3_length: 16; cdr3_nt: TGCGCCAGCAGCTTGGGGGGAGGGCGGAGAATGGATGGCTACACCTTC; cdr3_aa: CASSLGGGRRMDGYTF
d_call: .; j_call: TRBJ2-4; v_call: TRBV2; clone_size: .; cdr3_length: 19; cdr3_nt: TGTGCCAGCGCCCGAAACAGGGTCGAACTCTCCGTCGCCAAAAACATTCAGTACTTC; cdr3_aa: CASARNRVELSVAKNIQYF
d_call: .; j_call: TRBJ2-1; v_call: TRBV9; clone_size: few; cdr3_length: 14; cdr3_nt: TGTGCCAGCAGCGTTACCCAGGAAAAAAGCGAGCAGTTCTTC; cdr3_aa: CASSVTQEKSEQFF
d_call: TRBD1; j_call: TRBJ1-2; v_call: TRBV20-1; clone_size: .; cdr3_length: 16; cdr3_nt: TGCAGTGCTAGTAGTCGAATGGACAGGGGTTCCTATGGCTACACCTTC; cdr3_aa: CSASSRMDRGSYGYTF
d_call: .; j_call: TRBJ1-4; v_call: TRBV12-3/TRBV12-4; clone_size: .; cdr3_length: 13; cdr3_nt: TGTGCCAGCCAGATCAGGGGAGAGGAAAAACTGTTTTTT; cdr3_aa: CASQIRGEEKLFF
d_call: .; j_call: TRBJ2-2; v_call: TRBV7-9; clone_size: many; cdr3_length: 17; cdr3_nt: TGTGCCAGCAGCTTTCCGACAAGGACAGCGAACACCGGGGAGCTGTTTTTT; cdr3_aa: CASSFPTRTANTGELFF
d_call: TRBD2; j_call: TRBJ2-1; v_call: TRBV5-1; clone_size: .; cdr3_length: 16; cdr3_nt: TGCGCCAGCAGCCAAGCATTCGGGAGGGCTTACAATGAGCAGTTCTTC; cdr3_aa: CASSQAFGRAYNEQFF
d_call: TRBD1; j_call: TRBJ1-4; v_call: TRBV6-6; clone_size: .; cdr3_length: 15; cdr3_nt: TGTGCCAGCAGATCAGGGGGCGCAGGTCAAGAAAAACTGTTTTTT; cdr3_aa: CASRSGGAGQEKLFF
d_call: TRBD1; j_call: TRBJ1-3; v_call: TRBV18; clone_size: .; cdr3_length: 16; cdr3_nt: TGTGCCAGCTCACTCAACGAGGGGGCGCGAGGAAACACCATATATTTT; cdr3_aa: CASSLNEGARGNTIYF
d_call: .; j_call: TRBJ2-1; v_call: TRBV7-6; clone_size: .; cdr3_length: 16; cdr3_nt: TGTGCCAGCAGCCGGGAGAACGTCTGGACCTACAATGAGCAGTTCTTC; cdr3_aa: CASSRENVWTYNEQFF
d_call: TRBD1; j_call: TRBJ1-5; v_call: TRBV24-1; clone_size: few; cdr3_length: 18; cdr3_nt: TGTGCCACCAGTGCCGCTTCCTCGGGGACAGGGGGCAATCAGCCCCAGCATTTT; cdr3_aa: CATSAASSGTGGNQPQHF
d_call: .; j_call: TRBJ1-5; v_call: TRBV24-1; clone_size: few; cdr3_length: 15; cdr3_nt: TGTGCCACCAGTGACCCCCAATCAGGCAATCAGCCCCAGCATTTT; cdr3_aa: CATSDPQSGNQPQHF
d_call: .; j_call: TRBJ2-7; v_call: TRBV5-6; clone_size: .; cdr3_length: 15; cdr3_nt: TGTGCCAGCAGCCCCGGGACAAGAATTACCTACGAGCAGTACTTC; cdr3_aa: CASSPGTRITYEQYF
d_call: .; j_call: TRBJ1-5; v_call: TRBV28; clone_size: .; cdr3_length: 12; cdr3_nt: TGTGCCAGCAGTGGAGGGAGGCAGCCCCAGCATTTT; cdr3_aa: CASSGGRQPQHF
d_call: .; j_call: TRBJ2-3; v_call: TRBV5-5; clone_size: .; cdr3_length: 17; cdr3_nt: TGTGCCAGCAGCTTGGACGCAGGGTTTGGGCGGACAGATACGCAGTATTTT; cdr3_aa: CASSLDAGFGRTDTQYF
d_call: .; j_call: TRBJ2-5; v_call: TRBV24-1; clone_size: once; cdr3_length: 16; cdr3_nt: TGTGCCACCAGTGATTCGGTTGTGGGAGGACGGGAGACCCAGTACTTC; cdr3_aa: CATSDSVVGGRETQYF
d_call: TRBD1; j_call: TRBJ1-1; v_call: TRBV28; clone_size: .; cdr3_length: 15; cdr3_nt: TGTGCCAGCACTCCGACAGGGGGCCTGAACACTGAAGCTTTCTTT; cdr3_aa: CASTPTGGLNTEAFF
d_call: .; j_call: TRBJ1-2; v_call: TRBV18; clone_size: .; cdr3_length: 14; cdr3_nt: TGTGCCAGCTCACCACCCCGGGTAGCTGGTGGCTACACCTTC; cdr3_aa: CASSPPRVAGGYTF
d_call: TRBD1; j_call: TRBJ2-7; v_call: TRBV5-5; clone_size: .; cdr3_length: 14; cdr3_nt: TGTGCCAGCAGCTTGAGGACAGGGGGGCACGAGCAGTACTTC; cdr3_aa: CASSLRTGGHEQYF
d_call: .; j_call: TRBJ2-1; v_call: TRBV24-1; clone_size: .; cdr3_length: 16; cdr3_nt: TGTGCCACCAGTGACCCCTCTAGCGCCTCCTACAATGAGCAGTTCTTC; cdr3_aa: CATSDPSSASYNEQFF
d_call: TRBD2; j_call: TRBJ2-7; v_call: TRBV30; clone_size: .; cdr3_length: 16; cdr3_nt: TGTGCCTGGAGGAGACTAGCGGGAGGGAGAAAGAACGAGCAGTACTTC; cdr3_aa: CAWRRLAGGRKNEQYF
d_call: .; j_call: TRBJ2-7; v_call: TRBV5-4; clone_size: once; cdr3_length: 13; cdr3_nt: TGTGCCAGCAGCTTCGGAGAGGCCGACGAGCAGTACTTC; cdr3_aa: CASSFGEADEQYF
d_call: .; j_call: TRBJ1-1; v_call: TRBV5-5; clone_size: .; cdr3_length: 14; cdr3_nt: TGTGCCAGCGGGCCAGGGATAGTGAACACTGAAGCTTTCTTT; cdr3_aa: CASGPGIVNTEAFF
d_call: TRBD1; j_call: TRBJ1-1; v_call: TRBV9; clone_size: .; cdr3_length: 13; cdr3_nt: TGTGCCAGCCGACAGGGGGCGGGCACTGAAGCTTTCTTT; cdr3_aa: CASRQGAGTEAFF
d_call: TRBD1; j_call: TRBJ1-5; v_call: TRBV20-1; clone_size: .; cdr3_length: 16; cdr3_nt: TGCAGTGCTAGTATATGGGACAGGTATAGCAATCAGCCCCAGCATTTT; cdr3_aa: CSASIWDRYSNQPQHF
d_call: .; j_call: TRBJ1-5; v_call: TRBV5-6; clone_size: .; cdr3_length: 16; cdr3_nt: TGTGCCAGCAGCCGCCGGGGAGGGGACACCAATCAGCCCCAGCATTTT; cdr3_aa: CASSRRGGDTNQPQHF
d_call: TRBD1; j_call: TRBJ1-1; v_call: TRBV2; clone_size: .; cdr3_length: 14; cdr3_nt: TGTGCCAGCAAAGGACAGGGAGTAGTCACTGAAGCTTTCTTT; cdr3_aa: CASKGQGVVTEAFF
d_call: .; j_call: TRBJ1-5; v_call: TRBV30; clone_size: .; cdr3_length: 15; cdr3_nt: TGTGCCTGGAGTGGCGGAGGGGTTTTAGGTCAGCCCCAGCATTTT; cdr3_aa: CAWSGGGVLGQPQHF
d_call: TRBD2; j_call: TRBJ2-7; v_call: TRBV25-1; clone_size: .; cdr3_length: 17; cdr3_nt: TGTGCCAGCAGTGAATCGGGGTCGACTAGCGGGTTCTACGAGCAGTACTTC; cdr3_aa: CASSESGSTSGFYEQYF
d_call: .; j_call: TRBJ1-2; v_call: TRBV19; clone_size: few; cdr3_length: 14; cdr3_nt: TGTGCCAGTAGTATTGGGCTCTCGGACTATGGCTACACCTTC; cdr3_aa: CASSIGLSDYGYTF
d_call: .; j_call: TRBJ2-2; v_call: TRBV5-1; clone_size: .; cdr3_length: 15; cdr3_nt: TGCGCCAGCAGCTTGTCCGGACAGTTCACCGGGGAGCTGTTTTTT; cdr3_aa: CASSLSGQFTGELFF
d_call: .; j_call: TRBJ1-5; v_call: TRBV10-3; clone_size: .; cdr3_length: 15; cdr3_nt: TGTGCCATCAGTACACAGGGTATGAGCAATCAGCCCCAGCATTTT; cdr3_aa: CAISTQGMSNQPQHF
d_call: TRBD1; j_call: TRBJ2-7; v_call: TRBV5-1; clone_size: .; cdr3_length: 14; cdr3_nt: TGCGCCAGCAGCATGGGGACAGTTGTACGTGAGCAGTACTTC; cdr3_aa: CASSMGTVVREQYF
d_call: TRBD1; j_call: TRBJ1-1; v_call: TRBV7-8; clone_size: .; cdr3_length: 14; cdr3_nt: TGTGCCAGCAGCCTACGACAGGGGAACACTGAAGCTTTCTTT; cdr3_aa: CASSLRQGNTEAFF
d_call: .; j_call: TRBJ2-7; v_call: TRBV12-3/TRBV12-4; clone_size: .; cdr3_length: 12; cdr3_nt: TGTGCCAGCAAGCCAGGGTGGGGCGAGCAGTACTTC; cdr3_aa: CASKPGWGEQYF
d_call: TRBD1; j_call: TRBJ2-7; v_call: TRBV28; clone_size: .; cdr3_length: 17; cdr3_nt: TGTGCCAGCAGTTCACAGTGGGAAGGGACAGGGACCTACGAGCAGTACTTC; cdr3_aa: CASSSQWEGTGTYEQYF